These 13 T cell receptor beta chains came from one sample sequenced in a study of blood T cells in healthy people across ages. The second PCR ran about 6 to 11 cycles with a sample-barcoded 5' primer and J-beta primers. MiXCR was run by TCRdb on the 5' RACE reads, yielding one entry per CDR3 protein. Among about 1.8 million distinct CDR3 sequences listed, roughly 49% were seen once. The specimen sequenced was blood. These receptors were obtained from a woman in her 40s in good health.

This clonotype has a handful of counts. V and J are TRBV12-3 or TRBV12-4 and TRBJ2-7; 10 positions match TRBD2. The trim removed 4 bases at V and 4 bases at J, leaving 4 bases unmatched. The CDR3 is made up of 14 amino acids. The CDR3 DNA reads TGTGCCAGCAGTTGGGGGACTAGCGTATACGAGCAGTACTTC. Translation: CASSWGTSVYEQYF.

The CDR3 loop is CASSLTGLAGGPSSTDTQYF. The CDR3 DNA is TGTGCCAGCAGCTTAACCGGTCTAGCGGGGGGGCCCTCTAGCACAGATACGCAGTATTTT. The chain uses TRBV7-3 and TRBJ2-3, with TRBD2 matching 12 bases. J was trimmed by 0 bases and V by 0 bases; bases with no gene match: 10. In germline, CDR1 is SGHTA, CDR2 FQGTGA. The CDR3 covers 20 residues. The full variable domain, with the rest looked up from reference TRBV7-3 and TRBJ2-3, is GAGVSQTPSNKVTEKGKYVELRCDPISGHTALYWYRQSLGQGPEFLIYFQGTGAADDSGLPNDRFFAVRPEGSVSTLKIQRTERGDSAVYLCASSLTGLAGGPSSTDTQYFGPGTRLTVL.

This chain connects TRBV7-8 to TRBJ2-7; 7 bases map to TRBD1. This CDR3 contains 11 residues. Germline assignment: CDR1 SGHVS and CDR2 FQNEAQ. CDR3 sequence (DNA): TGTGCTGCAGGGGGTACCTACGAGCAGTACTTC. Amino acids: CAAGGTYEQYF.

The chain recombines TRBV7-2 with TRBJ2-3; D assignment may be TRBD1 or TRBD2 (5 bases each). Germline CDR1 SGHTA, CDR2 FQGNSA. V was shortened by 3 bases and J by 2 bases, with 12 bases between the two germline ends. This CDR3 has 15 residues. In DNA form, the CDR3 reads TGTGCCAGCAGCTTGCGGTTGGGGACCACAGATACGCAGTATTTT. Translated, it gives CASSLRLGTTDTQYF.

This clonotype showed up just a few times. The chain employs TRBV6-2 or TRBV6-3 and TRBJ2-3; 11 nucleotides match TRBD2. The CDR3 has 17 residues. V lost 5 bases and J lost 2; bases outside the gene matches: 9. Germline V gene lookup returns CDR1 MNHEY and CDR2 SVGEGT. This chain's CDR3 is CASSPPTSGASTDTQYF. Written as DNA, the CDR3 is TGTGCCAGCAGTCCCCCGACTAGCGGGGCCTCCACAGATACGCAGTATTTT.

The genes are TRBV20-1 and TRBJ1-4, with 7 bases matching TRBD1. Germline CDR1 and CDR2: DFQATT and SNEGSKA (reference sequence). J gave up 15 bases and V 6 bases, and 13 bases lay outside the gene matches. There are 12 residues in the CDR3. DNA for the CDR3: TGCAGTGCGCCAGGAGGGACAGCGGGTTTGTTTTTT. This translates into CSAPGGTAGLFF.

The chain carries TRBV7-2 and TRBJ1-2, with D unresolved. V was trimmed by 3 bases and J by 3 bases, leaving 17 bases between them. The CDR3 runs 16 residues. The germline CDR1 and CDR2 sequences are SGHTA and FQGNSA. The CDR3 coding sequence is TGTGCCAGCAGCTTCCGCGGGAATAAATGGGACTATGGCTACACCTTC. It is translated as CASSFRGNKWDYGYTF.

J is TRBJ2-1 and V is TRBV7-2; tentatively, D is TRBD1 or TRBD2 (5 bases each). Germline V lookup: CDR1 SGHTA, CDR2 FQGNSA. CDR3 length equals 15 residues. The V and J ends lost 0 bases and 6 bases respectively, with 12 bases between them. The CDR3 sequence is CASSLAGPQSNEQFF. CDR3 sequence (DNA): TGTGCCAGCAGCTTAGCGGGACCCCAGAGCAATGAGCAGTTCTTC.

This clonotype showed up just a few times. CDR3 DNA sequence: TGCAGTGCTAGAGGGAGTGCGACCCAGTACTTC. It translates to CSARGSATQYF. This chain joins TRBV20-1 and TRBJ2-5; no firm D call. Trimming pared 1 base from V and 7 bases from J, leaving 7 bases between. This CDR3 has 11 residues. In germline, CDR1 is DFQATT, CDR2 SNEGSKA (reference sequence).

This clonotype was detected only a few times. The rearrangement uses TRBV5-8 and TRBJ2-7; 7 positions match TRBD1. The CDR3 contains 13 residues. V shed 5 bases and J 3 bases; nucleotides not matched to a gene: 5. CDR1 SGHTS and CDR2 YDEGEE come from the germline V gene. The CDR3 nucleotides are TGTGCCAGCAGTCGTGGGACAGACTACGAGCAGTACTTC. As protein: CASSRGTDYEQYF.

The rearrangement joins TRBV6-1 to TRBJ1-5, with 7 bases lining up with TRBD1. Germline V gene lookup returns CDR1 MNHNS and CDR2 SASEGT. After removal of 8 bases from V and 0 bases from J, the junction contained 10 bases not matched to a gene. The CDR3 spans 16 residues. CDR3 residues: CASSGTEIYSNQPQHF. The CDR3 nucleotides are TGTGCCAGCTCCGGGACAGAGATTTATAGCAATCAGCCCCAGCATTTT.

The V gene is TRBV20-1, the J gene TRBJ1-2, with 7 bases that match TRBD1. The V and J ends lost 4 bases and 2 bases, in that order; junction bases with no gene match: 4. The CDR3 covers 13 residues. Germline CDR1 is DFQATT and CDR2 is SNEGSKA (reference sequence). The CDR3 nucleotides read TGCAGTGCTATGGGGACAGCGAACTATGGCTACACCTTC. It specifies CSAMGTANYGYTF.

V is TRBV20-1 and J is TRBJ2-1; D possibly corresponds to TRBD1 (6 bases). Germline CDR1 reads DFQATT; CDR2 reads SNEGSKA (reference sequence). The CDR3 is made up of 13 amino acids. V was trimmed by 1 base and J by 11 bases, leaving 15 bases between them. The CDR3 sequence is CSARGWGPEKQFF. The CDR3 nucleotides read TGCAGTGCTAGAGGTTGGGGGCCCGAAAAGCAGTTCTTC.